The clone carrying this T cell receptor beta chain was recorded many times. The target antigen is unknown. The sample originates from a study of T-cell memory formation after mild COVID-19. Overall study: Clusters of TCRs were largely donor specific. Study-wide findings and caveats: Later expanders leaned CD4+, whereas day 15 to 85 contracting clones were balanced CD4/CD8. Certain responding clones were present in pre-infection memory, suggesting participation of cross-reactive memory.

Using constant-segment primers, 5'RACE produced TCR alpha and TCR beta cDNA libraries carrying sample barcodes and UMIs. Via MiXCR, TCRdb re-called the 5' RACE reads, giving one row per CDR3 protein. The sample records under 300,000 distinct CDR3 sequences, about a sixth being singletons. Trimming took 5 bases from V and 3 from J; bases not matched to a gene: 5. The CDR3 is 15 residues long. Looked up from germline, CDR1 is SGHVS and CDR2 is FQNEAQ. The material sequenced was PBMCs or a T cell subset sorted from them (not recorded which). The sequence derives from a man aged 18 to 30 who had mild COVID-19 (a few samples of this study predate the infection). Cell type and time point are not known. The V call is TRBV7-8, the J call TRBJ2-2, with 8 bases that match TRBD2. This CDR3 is CASSKGGGYTGELFF. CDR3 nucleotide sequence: TGTGCCAGCAGCAAGGGCGGGGGGTACACCGGGGAGCTGTTTTTT.